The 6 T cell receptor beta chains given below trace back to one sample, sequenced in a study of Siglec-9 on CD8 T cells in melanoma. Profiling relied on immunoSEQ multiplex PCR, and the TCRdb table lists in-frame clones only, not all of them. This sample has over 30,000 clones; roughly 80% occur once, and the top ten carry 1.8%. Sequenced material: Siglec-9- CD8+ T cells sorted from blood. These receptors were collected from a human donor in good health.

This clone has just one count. The CDR3 coding sequence is TGTGCCAGCGGGGACAGTTTGGAGTACGAGCAGTACTTC. Amino acids: CASGDSLEYEQYF. The chain has TRBV27 and TRBJ2-7, with 7 nucleotides matching TRBD1. V lost 8 bases and J lost 4; bases outside the gene matches: 8. The CDR3 spans 13 residues. CDR1 is MNHEY, CDR2 SMNVEV, per germline (reference sequence).

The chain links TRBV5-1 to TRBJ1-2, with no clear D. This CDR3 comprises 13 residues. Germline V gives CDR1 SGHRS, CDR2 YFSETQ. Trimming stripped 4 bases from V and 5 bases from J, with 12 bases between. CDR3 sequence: CASSPTELYGYTF. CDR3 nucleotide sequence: TGCGCCAGCAGCCCTACAGAGCTGTATGGCTACACCTTC.

In nucleotides, the CDR3 is TGTGCCAGCAGCACGAGACTAGCTCCCTACGAGCAGTACTTC. As protein: CASSTRLAPYEQYF. This chain connects TRBV5-6 to TRBJ2-7; 7 positions match TRBD2. The V gene end was trimmed by 4 bases and the J gene end by 2 bases; junction bases not matched to a gene: 6. The CDR3 loop spans 14 amino acids. Looked up from germline, CDR1 is SGHDT and CDR2 is YYEEEE.

CDR3 sequence reads: CASKLGELDTEAFF. DNA of the CDR3: TGTGCCAGCAAACTAGGGGAATTGGACACTGAAGCTTTCTTT. The chain combines TRBV7-9 with TRBJ1-1, with D perhaps TRBD1 (5 bases). Germline lookup yields CDR1 SEHNR and CDR2 FQNEAQ (reference sequence). This CDR3 spans 14 amino acids. V lost 7 bases and J 3 bases, leaving 15 bases between the germline ends.

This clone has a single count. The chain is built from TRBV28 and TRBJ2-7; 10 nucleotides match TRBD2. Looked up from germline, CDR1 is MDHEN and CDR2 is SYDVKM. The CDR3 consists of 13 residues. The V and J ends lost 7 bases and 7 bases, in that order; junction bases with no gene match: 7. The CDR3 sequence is CASKLAGAIEQYF. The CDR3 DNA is TGTGCCAGCAAGCTAGCGGGAGCGATAGAGCAGTACTTC.

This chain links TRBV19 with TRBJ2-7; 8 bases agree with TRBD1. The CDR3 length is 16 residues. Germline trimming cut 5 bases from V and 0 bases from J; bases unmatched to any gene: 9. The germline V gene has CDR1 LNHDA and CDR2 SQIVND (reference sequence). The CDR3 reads CASSLSAGGRSYEQYF. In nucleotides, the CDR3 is TGTGCCAGTAGTCTCTCCGCAGGGGGCCGCTCCTACGAGCAGTACTTC.